This T cell receptor beta chain came from a study of CD4 T cells in relation to SARS-CoV-2 and coronaviruses. General study results and limits: No donor gave both pre-pandemic and post-infection samples. About 65% of donors had memory CD4+ clonotypes crossrecognizing SARS-CoV-2 and common cold coronavirus spike.

Of note for this clone: What it binds is unknown.

Before the COVID-19 pandemic, during about 2010-2018, CD4+ T cells were taken from unexposed donors. After roughly ten days of culture, CD4+ T cells were isolated. On days 3 and 7, cultures got half fresh IL-2 medium. The protocol was immunoSEQ multiplex PCR, while the TCRdb copy is restricted to in-frame clones and leaves out a portion. The sample carries 25,000 or so clones, about three quarters recorded once. Germline CDR1 reads SGDLS; CDR2 reads YYNGEE. The CDR3 is 15 residues long. The germline V and J ends were trimmed by 4 bases and 6 bases, with 18 bases remaining between them. Sequences were obtained from CD4+ T cells from PBMCs, cultured in vitro. The chain is built from TRBV9 and TRBJ2-3; unclear D gene. The origin of this receptor is a human donor in good health. The CDR3, as DNA: TGTGCCAGCAGCCAAACCCTGGGCCGTTGGGATACGCAGTATTTT. Translation gives CASSQTLGRWDTQYF. Combining the CDR3 with reference TRBV9 and TRBJ2-3 gives the whole variable domain DSGVTQTPKHLITATGQRVTLRCSPRSGDLSVYWYQQSLDQGLQFLIQYYNGEERAKGNILERFSAQQFPDLHSELNLSSLELGDSALYFCASSQTLGRWDTQYFGPGTRLTVL.